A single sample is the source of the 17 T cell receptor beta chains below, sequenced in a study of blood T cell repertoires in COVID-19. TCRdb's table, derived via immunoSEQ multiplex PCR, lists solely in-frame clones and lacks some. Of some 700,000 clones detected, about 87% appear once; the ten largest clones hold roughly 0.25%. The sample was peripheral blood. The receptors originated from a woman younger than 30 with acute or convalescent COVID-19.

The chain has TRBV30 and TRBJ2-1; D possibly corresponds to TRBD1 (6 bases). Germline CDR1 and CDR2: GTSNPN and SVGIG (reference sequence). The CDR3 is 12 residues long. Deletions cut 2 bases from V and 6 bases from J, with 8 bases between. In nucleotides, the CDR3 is TGTGCCTGGAGTTCCAGGGGCAATGAGCAGTTCTTC. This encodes CAWSSRGNEQFF.

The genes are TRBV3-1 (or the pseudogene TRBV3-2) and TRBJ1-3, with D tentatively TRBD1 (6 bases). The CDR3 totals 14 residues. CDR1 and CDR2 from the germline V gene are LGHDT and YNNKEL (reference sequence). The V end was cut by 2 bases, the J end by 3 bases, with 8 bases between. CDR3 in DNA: TGTGCCAGCAGCCAACAAGGGGGTGGAAACACCATATATTTT. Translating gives CASSQQGGGNTIYF.

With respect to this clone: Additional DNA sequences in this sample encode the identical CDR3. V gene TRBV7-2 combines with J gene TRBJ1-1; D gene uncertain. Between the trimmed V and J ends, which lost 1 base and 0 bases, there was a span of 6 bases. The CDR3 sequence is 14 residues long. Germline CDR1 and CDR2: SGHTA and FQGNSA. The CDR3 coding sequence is TGTGCCAGCAGCTTAGGTCAAATGAACACTGAAGCTTTCTTT. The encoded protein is CASSLGQMNTEAFF.

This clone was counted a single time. The CDR3 sequence: CASSPILLGDGYTF. CDR3 nucleotide sequence: TGTGCCAGCAGCCCAATCCTCCTAGGGGATGGCTACACCTTC. V and J are TRBV5-4 and TRBJ1-2; possible D gene TRBD1, 5 bases. This CDR3 comprises 14 residues. Trimming removed 4 bases at V and 6 bases at J, with 16 bases between. Germline V lookup: CDR1 SGHNT, CDR2 YYREEE (reference sequence).

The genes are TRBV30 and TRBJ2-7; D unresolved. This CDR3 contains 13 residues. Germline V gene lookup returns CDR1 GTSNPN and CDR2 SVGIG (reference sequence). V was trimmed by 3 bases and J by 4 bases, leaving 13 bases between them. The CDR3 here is CAWSLGYLYEQYF. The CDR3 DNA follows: TGTGCCTGGAGCCTCGGGTATCTTTACGAGCAGTACTTC.

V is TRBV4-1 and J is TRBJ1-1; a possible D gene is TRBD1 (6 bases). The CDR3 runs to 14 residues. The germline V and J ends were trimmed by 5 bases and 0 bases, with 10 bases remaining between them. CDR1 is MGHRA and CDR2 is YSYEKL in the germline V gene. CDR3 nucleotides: TGCGCCAGCAGCTACGGACAGTTGAACACTGAAGCTTTCTTT. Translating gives CASSYGQLNTEAFF.

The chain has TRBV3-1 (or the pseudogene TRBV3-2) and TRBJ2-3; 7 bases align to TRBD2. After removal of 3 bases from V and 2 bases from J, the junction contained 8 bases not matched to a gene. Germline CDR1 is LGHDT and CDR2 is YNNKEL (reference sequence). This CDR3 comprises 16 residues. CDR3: CASSHKGRDVTDTQYF. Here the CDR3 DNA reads TGTGCCAGCAGCCACAAGGGGAGGGATGTCACAGATACGCAGTATTTT.

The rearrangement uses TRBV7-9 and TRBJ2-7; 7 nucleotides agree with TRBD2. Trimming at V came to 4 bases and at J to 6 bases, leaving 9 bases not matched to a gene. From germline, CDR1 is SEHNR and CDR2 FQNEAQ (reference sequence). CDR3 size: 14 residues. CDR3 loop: CASSWSAGQLEQYF. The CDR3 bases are TGTGCCAGCAGCTGGTCAGCGGGGCAACTCGAGCAGTACTTC.

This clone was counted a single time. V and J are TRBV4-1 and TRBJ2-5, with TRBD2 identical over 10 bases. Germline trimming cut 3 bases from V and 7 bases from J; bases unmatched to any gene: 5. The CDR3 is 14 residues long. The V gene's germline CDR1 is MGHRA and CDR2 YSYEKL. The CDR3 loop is CASSHTGTSVTQYF. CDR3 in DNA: TGCGCCAGCAGCCATACCGGGACTAGCGTGACCCAGTACTTC.

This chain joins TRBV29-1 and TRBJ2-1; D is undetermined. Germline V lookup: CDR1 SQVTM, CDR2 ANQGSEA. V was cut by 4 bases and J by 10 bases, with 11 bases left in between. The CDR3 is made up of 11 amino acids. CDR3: CSVGSGPEQFF. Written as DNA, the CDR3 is TGCAGCGTTGGTTCAGGTCCGGAGCAGTTCTTC.

The CDR3 is CASSVPLGPSFYGYTF. As DNA, the CDR3 is TGTGCCAGCAGCGTCCCATTGGGGCCCTCTTTCTATGGCTACACCTTC. The V call is TRBV7-9, the J call TRBJ1-2, with D tentatively TRBD1 (5 bases). Trimming stripped 5 bases from V and 4 bases from J, with 20 bases between. The CDR3 covers 16 residues. Germline V lookup: CDR1 SEHNR, CDR2 FQNEAQ (reference sequence).

The CDR3 spells CASSPILRGGDRDWVSTNEKLFF. CDR3 sequence (DNA): TGTGCCAGCAGTCCTATTCTAAGGGGAGGGGACCGGGATTGGGTTTCAACTAATGAAAAACTGTTTTTT. This chain connects TRBV6-6 to TRBJ1-4, with D possibly matching TRBD1 (5 bases). There are 23 residues in the CDR3. Between the trimmed V and J ends, which lost 5 bases and 0 bases, there was a span of 34 bases. Germline CDR1 MNHNY, CDR2 SVGAGI (reference sequence).

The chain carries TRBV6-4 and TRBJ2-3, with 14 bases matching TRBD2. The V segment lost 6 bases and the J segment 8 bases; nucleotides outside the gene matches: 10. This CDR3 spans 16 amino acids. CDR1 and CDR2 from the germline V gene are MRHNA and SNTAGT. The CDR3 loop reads CASSLTSGGGPGTQYF. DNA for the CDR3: TGTGCCAGCAGCCTGACTAGCGGGGGGGGCCCGGGTACGCAGTATTTT.

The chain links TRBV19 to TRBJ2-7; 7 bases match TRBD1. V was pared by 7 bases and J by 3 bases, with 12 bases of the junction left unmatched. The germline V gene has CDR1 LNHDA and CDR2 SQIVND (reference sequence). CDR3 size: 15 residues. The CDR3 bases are TGTGCCAGTACGCCCTCCGGGACAGAAGACTACGAGCAGTACTTC. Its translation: CASTPSGTEDYEQYF.

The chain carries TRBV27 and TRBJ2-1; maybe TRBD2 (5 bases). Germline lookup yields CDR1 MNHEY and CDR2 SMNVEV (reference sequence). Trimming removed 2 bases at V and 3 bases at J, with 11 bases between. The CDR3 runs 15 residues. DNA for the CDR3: TGTGCCAGCAGTTTAGGACTGCTTGGCTACAATGAGCAGTTCTTC. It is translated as CASSLGLLGYNEQFF.

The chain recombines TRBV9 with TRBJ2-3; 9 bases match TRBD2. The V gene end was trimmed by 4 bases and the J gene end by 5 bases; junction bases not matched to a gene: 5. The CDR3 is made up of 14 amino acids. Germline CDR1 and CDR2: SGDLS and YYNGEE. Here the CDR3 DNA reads TGTGCCAGCAGCTCGCGGGGGGGCGGAGATACGCAGTATTTT. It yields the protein CASSSRGGGDTQYF.

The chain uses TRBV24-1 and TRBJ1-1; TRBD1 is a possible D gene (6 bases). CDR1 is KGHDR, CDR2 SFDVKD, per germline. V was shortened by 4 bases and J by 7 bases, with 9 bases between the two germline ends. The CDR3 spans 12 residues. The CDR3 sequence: CATSDMDSEAFF. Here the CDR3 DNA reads TGTGCCACCAGTGACATGGACAGTGAAGCTTTCTTT.